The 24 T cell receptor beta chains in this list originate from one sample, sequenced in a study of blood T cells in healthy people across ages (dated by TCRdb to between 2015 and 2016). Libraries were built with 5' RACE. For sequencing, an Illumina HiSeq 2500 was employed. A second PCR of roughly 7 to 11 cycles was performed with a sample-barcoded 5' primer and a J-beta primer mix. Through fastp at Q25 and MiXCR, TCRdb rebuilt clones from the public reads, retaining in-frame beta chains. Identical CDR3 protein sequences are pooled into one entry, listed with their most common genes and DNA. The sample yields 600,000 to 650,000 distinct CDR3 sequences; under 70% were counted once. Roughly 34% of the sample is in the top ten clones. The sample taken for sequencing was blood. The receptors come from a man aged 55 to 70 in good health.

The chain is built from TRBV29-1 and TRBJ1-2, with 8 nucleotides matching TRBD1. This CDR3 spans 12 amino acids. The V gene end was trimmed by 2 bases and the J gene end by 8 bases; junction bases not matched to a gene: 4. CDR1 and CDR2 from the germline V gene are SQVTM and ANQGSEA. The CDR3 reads CSVEQGATGYTF. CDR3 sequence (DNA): TGCAGCGTTGAACAGGGGGCGACGGGCTACACCTTC. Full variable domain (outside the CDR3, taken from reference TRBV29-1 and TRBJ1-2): SAVISQKPSRDICQRGTSLTIQCQVDSQVTMMFWYRQQPGQSLTLIATANQGSEATYESGFVIDKFPISRPNLTFSTLTVSNMSPEDSSIYLCSVEQGATGYTFGSGTRLTVV.

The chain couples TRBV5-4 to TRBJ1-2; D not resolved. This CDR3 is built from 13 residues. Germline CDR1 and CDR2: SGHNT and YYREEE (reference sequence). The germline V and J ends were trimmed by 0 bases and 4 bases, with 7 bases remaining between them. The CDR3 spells CASSLVGSYGYTF. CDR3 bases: TGTGCCAGCAGCTTGGTCGGCAGCTATGGCTACACCTTC.

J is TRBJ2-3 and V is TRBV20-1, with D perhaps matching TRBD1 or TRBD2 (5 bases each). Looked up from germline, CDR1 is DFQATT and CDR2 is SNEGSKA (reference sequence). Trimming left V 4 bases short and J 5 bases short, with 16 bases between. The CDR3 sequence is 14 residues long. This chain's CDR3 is CSAKKTGTGDTQYF. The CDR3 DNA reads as TGCAGTGCTAAGAAGACCGGGACCGGAGATACGCAGTATTTT.

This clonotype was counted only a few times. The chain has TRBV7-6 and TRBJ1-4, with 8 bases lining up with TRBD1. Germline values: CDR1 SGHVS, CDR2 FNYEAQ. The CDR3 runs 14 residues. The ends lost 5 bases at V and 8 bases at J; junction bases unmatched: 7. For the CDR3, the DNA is TGTGCCAGCAGCCCAGGGGGCCTCGGGGAAAAACTGTTTTTT. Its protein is CASSPGGLGEKLFF.

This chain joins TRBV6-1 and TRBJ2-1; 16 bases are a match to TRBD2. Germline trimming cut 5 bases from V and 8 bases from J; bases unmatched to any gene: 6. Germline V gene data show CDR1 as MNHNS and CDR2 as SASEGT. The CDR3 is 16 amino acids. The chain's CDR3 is CASSPGTSGGAYEQFF. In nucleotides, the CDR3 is TGTGCCAGCAGTCCCGGGACTAGCGGGGGGGCCTATGAGCAGTTCTTC.

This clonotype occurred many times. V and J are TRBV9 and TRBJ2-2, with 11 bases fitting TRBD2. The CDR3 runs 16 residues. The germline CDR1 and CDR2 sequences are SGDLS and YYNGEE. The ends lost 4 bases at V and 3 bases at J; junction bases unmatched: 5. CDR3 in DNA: TGTGCCAGCAGCTTCGGGACTAGCGGAGACACCGGGGAGCTGTTTTTT. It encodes CASSFGTSGDTGELFF. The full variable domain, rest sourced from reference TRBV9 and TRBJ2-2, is DSGVTQTPKHLITATGQRVTLRCSPRSGDLSVYWYQQSLDQGLQFLIQYYNGEERAKGNILERFSAQQFPDLHSELNLSSLELGDSALYFCASSFGTSGDTGELFFGEGSRLTVL.

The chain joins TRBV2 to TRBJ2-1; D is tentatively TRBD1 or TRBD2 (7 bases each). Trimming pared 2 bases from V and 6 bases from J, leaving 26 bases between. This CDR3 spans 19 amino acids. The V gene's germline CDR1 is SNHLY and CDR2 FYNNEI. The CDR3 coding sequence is TGTGCCAGCAGTGAAAGCGGGACAGCTCTAGCACTGTCCGGCAATGAGCAGTTCTTC. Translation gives CASSESGTALALSGNEQFF.

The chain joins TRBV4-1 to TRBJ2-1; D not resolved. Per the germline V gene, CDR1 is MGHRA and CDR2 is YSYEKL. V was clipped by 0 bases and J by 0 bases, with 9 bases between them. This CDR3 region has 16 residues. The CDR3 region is CASSQEETSSYNEQFF. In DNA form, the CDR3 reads TGCGCCAGCAGCCAAGAGGAAACGAGCTCCTACAATGAGCAGTTCTTC.

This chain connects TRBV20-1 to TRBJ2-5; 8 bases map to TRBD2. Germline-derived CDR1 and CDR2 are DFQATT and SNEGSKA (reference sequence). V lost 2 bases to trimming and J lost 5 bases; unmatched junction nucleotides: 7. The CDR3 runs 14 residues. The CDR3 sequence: CSARLAGLKETQYF. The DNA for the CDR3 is TGCAGTGCTAGACTAGCGGGTCTCAAGGAGACCCAGTACTTC.

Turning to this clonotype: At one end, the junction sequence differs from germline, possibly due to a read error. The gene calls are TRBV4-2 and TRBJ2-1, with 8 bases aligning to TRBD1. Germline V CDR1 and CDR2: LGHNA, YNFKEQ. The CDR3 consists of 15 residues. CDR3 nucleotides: TGTGCCAGCAGCCAACGGACAGGGAATTACAGTGAGCAGTTCTTC. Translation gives CASSQRTGNYSEQFF.

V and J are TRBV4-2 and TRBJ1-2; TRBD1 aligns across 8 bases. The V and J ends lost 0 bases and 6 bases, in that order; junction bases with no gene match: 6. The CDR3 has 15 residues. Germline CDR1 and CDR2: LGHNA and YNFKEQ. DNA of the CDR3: TGTGCCAGCAGCCAAGACAGGGGGCGCATTGATGGCTACACCTTC. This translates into CASSQDRGRIDGYTF.

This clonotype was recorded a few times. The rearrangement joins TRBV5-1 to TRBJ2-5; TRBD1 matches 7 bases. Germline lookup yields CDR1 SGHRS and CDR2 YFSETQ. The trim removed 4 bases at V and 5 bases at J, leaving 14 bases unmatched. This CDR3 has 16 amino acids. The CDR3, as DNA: TGCGCCAGCAGCCCTCTGACAGGGACCCAAGGGGAGACCCAGTACTTC. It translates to CASSPLTGTQGETQYF.

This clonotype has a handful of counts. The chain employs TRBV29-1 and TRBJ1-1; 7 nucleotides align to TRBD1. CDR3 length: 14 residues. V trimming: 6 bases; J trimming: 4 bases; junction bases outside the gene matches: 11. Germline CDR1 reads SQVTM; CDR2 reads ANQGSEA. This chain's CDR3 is CSVRTGSTPTEAFF. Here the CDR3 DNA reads TGCAGCGTCAGGACAGGCTCTACGCCCACTGAAGCTTTCTTT.

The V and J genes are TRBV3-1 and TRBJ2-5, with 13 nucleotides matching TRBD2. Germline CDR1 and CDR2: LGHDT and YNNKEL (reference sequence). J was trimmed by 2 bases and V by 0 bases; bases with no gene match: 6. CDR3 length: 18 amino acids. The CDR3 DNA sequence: TGTGCCAGCAGCCAAGATTTACTAGCGGGGGGGCTTCAAGAGACCCAGTACTTC. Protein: CASSQDLLAGGLQETQYF.

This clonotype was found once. The CDR3 DNA follows: TGTGCCAGCGGGAGGGGGGGGCCCTCAGATACGCAGTATTTT. It translates to CASGRGGPSDTQYF. The V gene is TRBV7-9, the J gene TRBJ2-3, with D perhaps TRBD2 (7 bases). Deletions cut 8 bases from V and 4 bases from J, with 16 bases between. Germline lookup yields CDR1 SEHNR and CDR2 FQNEAQ (reference sequence). The CDR3 covers 14 residues.

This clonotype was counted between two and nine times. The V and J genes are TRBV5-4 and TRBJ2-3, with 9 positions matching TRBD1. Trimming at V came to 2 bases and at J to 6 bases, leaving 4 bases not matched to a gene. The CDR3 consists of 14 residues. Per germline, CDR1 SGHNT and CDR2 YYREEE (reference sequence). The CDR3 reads CASSLQGAADTQYF. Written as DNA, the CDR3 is TGTGCCAGCAGCTTACAGGGGGCAGCGGATACGCAGTATTTT. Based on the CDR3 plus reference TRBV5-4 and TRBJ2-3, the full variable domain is ETGVTQSPTHLIKTRGQQVTLRCSSQSGHNTVSWYQQALGQGPQFIFQYYREEENGRGNFPPRFSGLQFPNYSSELNVNALELDDSALYLCASSLQGAADTQYFGPGTRLTVL.

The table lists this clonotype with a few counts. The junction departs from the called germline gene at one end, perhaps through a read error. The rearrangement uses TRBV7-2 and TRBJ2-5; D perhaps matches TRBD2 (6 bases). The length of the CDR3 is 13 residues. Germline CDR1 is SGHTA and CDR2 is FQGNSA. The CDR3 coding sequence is TGTGCCAGCAGCTTGTGGCGTCGGGAGACTCAGTACTTC. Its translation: CASSLWRRETQYF.

CDR3 sequence reads: CASSLGSRGQSPLHF. The CDR3 region has the DNA TGCGCCAGCAGCTTGGGTTCCAGGGGGCAATCACCCCTCCACTTT. The chain has TRBV5-1 and TRBJ1-6; 8 nucleotides match TRBD1. The germline V gene has CDR1 SGHRS and CDR2 YFSETQ. There are 15 residues in the CDR3. V shed 0 bases and J 10 bases; nucleotides not matched to a gene: 6.

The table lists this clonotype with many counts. CDR3: CSASENYEQYF. CDR3 nucleotide sequence: TGCAGCGCGAGTGAAAACTACGAGCAGTACTTC. This chain joins TRBV29-1 and TRBJ2-7; D not certain. Trimming took off 7 bases at V and 3 bases at J, with 10 bases between the two ends. Germline CDR1 and CDR2: SQVTM and ANQGSEA. CDR3 length: 11 residues.

DNA of the CDR3: TGTGCCAGCAGTTTAATGGGACAGGGTCCCTACGAGCAGTACTTC. This translates into CASSLMGQGPYEQYF. The V gene is TRBV27, the J gene TRBJ2-7; 9 positions agree with TRBD1. The CDR3 runs to 15 residues. Looked up from germline, CDR1 is MNHEY and CDR2 is SMNVEV (reference sequence). The trim removed 2 bases at V and 2 bases at J, leaving 4 bases unmatched.

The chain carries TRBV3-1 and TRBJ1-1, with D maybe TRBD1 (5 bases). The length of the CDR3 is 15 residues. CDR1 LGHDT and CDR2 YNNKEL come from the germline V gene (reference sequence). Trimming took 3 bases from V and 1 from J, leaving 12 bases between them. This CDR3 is CASSHRGGENTEAFF. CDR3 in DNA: TGTGCCAGCAGCCATCGGGGCGGGGAGAACACTGAAGCTTTCTTT.

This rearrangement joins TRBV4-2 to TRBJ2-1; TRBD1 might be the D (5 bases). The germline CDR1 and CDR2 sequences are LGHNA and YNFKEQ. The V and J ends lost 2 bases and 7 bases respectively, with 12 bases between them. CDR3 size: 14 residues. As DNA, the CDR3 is TGTGCCAGCAGCCAACCCCGTGACAGAAATGAGCAGTTCTTC. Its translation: CASSQPRDRNEQFF.

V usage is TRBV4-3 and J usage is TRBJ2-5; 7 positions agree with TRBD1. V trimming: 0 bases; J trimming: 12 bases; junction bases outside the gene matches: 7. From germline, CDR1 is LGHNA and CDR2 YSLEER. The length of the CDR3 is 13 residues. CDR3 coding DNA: TGCGCCAGCAGCCAAGAGACGGGCCAGGGGGAGTACTTC. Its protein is CASSQETGQGEYF.

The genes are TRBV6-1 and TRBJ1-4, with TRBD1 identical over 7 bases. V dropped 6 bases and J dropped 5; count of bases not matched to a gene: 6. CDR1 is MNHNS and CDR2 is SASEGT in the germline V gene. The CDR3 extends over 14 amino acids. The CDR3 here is CASSAGTENEKLFF. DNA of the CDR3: TGTGCCAGCAGCGCCGGGACAGAAAATGAAAAACTGTTTTTT.